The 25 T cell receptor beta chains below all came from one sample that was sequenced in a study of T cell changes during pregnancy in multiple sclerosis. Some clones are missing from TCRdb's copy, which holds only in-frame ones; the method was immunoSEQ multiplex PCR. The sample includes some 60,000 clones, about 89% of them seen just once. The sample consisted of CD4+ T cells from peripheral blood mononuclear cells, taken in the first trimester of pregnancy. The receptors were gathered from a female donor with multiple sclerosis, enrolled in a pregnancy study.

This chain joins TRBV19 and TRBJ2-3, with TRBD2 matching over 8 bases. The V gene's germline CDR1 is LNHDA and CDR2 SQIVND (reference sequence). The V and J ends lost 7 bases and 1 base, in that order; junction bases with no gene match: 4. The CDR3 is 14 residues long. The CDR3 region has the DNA TGTGCCAGTACCTTTAGCGGGGGCACAGATACGCAGTATTTT. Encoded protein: CASTFSGGTDTQYF.

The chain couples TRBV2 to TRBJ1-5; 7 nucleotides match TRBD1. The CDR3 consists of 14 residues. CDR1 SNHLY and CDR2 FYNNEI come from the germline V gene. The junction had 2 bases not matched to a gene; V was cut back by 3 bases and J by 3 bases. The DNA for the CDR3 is TGTGCCAGCAGTGAGGACAGGTTCAATCAGCCCCAGCATTTT. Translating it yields CASSEDRFNQPQHF.

The CDR3 region is CASSTGLAGGQETQYF. CDR3 bases: TGTGCCAGCAGCACGGGACTAGCGGGCGGCCAAGAGACCCAGTACTTC. The V call is TRBV4-2, the J call TRBJ2-5, with 12 positions matching TRBD2. Germline-derived CDR1 and CDR2 are LGHNA and YNFKEQ. Losses at the gene ends were 5 bases for V and 1 base for J; bases not matched to a gene: 5. The CDR3 is made up of 16 amino acids.

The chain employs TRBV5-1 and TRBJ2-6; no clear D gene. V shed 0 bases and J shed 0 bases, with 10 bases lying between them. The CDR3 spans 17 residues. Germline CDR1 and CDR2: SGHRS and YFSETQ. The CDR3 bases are TGCGCCAGCAGCTTGGCGGGTCTGAGCTCTGGGGCCAACGTCCTGACTTTC. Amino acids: CASSLAGLSSGANVLTF.

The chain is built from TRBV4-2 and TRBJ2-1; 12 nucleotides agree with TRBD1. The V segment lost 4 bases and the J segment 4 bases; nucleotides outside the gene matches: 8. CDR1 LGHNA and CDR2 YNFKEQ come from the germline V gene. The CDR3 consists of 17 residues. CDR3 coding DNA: TGTGCCAGCAGCCCATTTCCGGGACAGGGGGCTTACAATGAGCAGTTCTTC. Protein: CASSPFPGQGAYNEQFF.

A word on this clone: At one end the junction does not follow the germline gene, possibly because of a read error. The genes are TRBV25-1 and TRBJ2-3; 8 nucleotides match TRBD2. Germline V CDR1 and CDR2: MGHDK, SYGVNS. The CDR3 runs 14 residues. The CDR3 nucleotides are TGTGCCAGCACTGAAGCGGGGGGCACAGATACGCAGTATTTT. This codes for CASTEAGGTDTQYF.

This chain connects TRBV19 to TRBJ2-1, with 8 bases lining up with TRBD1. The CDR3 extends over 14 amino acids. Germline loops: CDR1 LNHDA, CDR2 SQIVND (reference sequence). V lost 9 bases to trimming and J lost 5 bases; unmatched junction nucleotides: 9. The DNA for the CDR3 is TGTGCCAGCGCCCCGGGACAGGTCCACAATGAGCAGTTCTTC. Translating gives CASAPGQVHNEQFF.

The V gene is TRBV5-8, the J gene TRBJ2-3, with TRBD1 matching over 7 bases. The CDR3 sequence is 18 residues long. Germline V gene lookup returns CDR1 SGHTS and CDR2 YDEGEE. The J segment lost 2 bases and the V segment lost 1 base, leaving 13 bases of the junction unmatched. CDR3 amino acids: CASSLRPLDRLYTDTQYF. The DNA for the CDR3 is TGTGCCAGCAGCTTGAGACCCCTGGACAGGTTATACACAGATACGCAGTATTTT. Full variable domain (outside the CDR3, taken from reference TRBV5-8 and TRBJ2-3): EAGVTQSPTHLIKTRGQQATLRCSPISGHTSVYWYQQALGLGLQFLLWYDEGEERNRGNFPPRFSGRQFPNYSSELNVNALELEDSALYLCASSLRPLDRLYTDTQYFGPGTRLTVL.

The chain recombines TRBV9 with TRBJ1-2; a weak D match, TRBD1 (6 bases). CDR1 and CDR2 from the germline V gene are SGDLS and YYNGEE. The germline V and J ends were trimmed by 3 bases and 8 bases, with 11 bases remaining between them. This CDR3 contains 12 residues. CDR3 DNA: TGTGCCAGCAGCGCAACAGGGAGCGGCTACACCTTC. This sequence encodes CASSATGSGYTF.

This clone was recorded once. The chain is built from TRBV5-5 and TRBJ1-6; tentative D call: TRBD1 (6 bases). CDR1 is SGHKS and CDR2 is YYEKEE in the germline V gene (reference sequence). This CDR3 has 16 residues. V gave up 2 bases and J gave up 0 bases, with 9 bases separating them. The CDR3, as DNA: TGTGCCAGCAGCTTAAGGGGGAACTCCTATAATTCACCCCTCCACTTT. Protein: CASSLRGNSYNSPLHF. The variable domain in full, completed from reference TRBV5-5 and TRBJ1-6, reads DAGVTQSPTHLIKTRGQQVTLRCSPISGHKSVSWYQQVLGQGPQFIFQYYEKEERGRGNFPDRFSARQFPNYSSELNVNALLLGDSALYLCASSLRGNSYNSPLHFGNGTRLTVT.

The chain's CDR3 is CASSDGGGRQETQYF. The CDR3 DNA follows: TGTGCCAGCAGTGACGGCGGGGGCCGCCAAGAGACCCAGTACTTC. The rearrangement joins TRBV2 to TRBJ2-5; possible D gene TRBD2, 7 bases. Germline CDR1 reads SNHLY; CDR2 reads FYNNEI. The CDR3 has 15 residues. The V end was cut by 3 bases, the J end by 1 base, with 12 bases between. Together with reference TRBV2 and TRBJ2-5, the CDR3 gives the full variable domain: EPEVTQTPSHQVTQMGQEVILRCVPISNHLYFYWYRQILGQKVEFLVSFYNNEISEKSEIFDDQFSVERPDGSNFTLKIRSTKLEDSAMYFCASSDGGGRQETQYFGPGTRLLVL.

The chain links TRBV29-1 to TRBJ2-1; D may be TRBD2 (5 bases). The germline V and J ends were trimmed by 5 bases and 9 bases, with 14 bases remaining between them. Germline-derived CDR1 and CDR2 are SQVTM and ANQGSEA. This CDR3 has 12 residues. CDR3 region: CSVSADSSEQFF. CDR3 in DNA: TGCAGCGTTTCCGCGGACTCCAGTGAGCAGTTCTTC.

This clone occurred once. CDR3 residues: CASSLWTHNSPLHF. The CDR3 DNA sequence: TGTGCCAGCAGCTTATGGACTCATAATTCACCCCTCCACTTT. The rearrangement uses TRBV5-6 and TRBJ1-6; D gene ambiguous. This CDR3 is 14 amino acids long. The germline V and J ends were trimmed by 2 bases and 5 bases, with 8 bases remaining between them. Germline values: CDR1 SGHDT, CDR2 YYEEEE.

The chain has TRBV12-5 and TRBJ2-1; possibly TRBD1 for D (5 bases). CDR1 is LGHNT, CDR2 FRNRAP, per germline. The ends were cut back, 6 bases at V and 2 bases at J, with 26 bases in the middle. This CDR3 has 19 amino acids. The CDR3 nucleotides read TGTGCTAGTGGCTCCCCGACAGCTCCCGCCACCCATCCCTACAATGAGCAGTTCTTC. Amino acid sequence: CASGSPTAPATHPYNEQFF.

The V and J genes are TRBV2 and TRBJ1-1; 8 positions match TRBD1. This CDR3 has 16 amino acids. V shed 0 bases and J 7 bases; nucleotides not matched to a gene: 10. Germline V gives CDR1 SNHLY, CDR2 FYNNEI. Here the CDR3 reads CASSEASGQGRLEAFF. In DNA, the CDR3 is TGTGCCAGCAGTGAAGCATCAGGACAGGGAAGGCTTGAAGCTTTCTTT.

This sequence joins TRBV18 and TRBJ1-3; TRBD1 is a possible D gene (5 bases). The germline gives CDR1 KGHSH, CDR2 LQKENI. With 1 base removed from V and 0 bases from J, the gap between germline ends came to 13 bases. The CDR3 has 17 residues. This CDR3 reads CASSPRQIRDSGNTIYF. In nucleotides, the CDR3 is TGTGCCAGCTCACCACGACAGATCAGAGACTCTGGAAACACCATATATTTT. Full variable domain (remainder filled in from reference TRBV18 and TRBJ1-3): NAGVMQNPRHLVRRRGQEARLRCSPMKGHSHVYWYRQLPEEGLKFMVYLQKENIIDESGMPKERFSAEFPKEGPSILRIQQVVRGDSAAYFCASSPRQIRDSGNTIYFGEGSWLTVV.

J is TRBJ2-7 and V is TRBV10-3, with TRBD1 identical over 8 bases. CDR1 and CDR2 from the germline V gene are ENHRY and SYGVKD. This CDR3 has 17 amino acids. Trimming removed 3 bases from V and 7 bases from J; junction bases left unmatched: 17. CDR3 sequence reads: CAISDSLSRTGQDEQYF. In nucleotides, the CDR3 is TGTGCCATCAGTGATAGTCTTTCTAGGACAGGGCAGGATGAGCAGTACTTC.

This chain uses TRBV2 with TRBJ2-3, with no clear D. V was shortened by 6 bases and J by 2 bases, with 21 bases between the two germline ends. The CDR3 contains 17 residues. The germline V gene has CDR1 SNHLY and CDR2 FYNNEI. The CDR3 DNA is TGTGCCAGCAGGGCGGAGAGGCTAGAACTACTCACAGATACGCAGTATTTT. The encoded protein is CASRAERLELLTDTQYF.

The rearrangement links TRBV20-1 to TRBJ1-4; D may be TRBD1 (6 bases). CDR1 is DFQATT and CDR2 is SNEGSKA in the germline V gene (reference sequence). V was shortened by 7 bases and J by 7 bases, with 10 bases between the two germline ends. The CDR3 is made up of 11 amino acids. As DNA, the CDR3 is TGCAGTGTGGGGGACATTGAAAAACTGTTTTTT. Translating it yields CSVGDIEKLFF.

This CDR3 reads CASSLDQGTEQYF. In nucleotides, the CDR3 is TGCGCCAGCAGCTTGGACCAGGGGACAGAGCAGTACTTC. The chain recombines TRBV5-1 with TRBJ2-7; D may be TRBD1 (6 bases). This CDR3 comprises 13 residues. Trimming took 0 bases from V and 7 from J, leaving 11 bases between them. The germline V gene has CDR1 SGHRS and CDR2 YFSETQ.

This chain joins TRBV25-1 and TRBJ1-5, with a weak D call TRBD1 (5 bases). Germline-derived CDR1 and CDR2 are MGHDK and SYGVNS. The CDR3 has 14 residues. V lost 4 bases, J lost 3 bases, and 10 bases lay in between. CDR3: CASSVGVVNQPQHF. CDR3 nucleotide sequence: TGTGCCAGCAGTGTAGGGGTGGTCAATCAGCCCCAGCATTTT.

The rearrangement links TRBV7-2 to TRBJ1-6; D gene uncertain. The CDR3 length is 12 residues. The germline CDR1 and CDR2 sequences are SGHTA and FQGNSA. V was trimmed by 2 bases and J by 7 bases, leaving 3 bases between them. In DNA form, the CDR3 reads TGTGCCAGCAGCTTACGGAATTCACCCCTCCACTTT. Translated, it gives CASSLRNSPLHF. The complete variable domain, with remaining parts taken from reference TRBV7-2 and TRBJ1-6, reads GAGVSQSPSNKVTEKGKDVELRCDPISGHTALYWYRQSLGQGLEFLIYFQGNSAPDKSGLPSDRFSAERTGGSVSTLTIQRTQQEDSAVYLCASSLRNSPLHFGNGTRLTVT.

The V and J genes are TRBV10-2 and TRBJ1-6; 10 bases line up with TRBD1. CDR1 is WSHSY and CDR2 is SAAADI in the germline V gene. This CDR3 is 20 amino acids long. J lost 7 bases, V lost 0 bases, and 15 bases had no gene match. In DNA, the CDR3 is TGCGCCAGCAGTGAGTCGGGGCCTATTTTATTGGGACAGGGGAATTCACCCCTCCACTTT. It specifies CASSESGPILLGQGNSPLHF.

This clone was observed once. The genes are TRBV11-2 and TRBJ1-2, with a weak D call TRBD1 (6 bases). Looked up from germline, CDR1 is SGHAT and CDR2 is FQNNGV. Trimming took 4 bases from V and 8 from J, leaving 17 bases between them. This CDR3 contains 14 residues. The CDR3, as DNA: TGTGCCAGCAGCTCTTCCAGGGGTGTACTCGGCTACACCTTC. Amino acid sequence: CASSSSRGVLGYTF.

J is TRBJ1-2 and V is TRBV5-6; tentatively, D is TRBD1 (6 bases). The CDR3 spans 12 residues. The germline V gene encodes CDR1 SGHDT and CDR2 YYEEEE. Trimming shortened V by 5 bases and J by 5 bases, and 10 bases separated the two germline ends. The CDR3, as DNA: TGTGCCAGCAGGCTACAGGGTTATGGCTACACCTTC. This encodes CASRLQGYGYTF.